This T cell receptor beta chain emerged from a study of T cell changes during pregnancy in multiple sclerosis. With V trimmed by 3 bases and J by 9 bases, 8 bases remained unmatched. From germline, CDR1 is SQVTM and CDR2 ANQGSEA. CDR3 size: 13 residues. Repertoires were generated with immunoSEQ multiplex PCR, while TCRdb's copy carries only in-frame clones and drops some. This table holds tens of thousands of clones, about nine tenths found once. The clonotype comes from a female donor in good health, enrolled as a control in a pregnancy study. This sequence joins TRBV29-1 and TRBJ2-3; 8 bases fit TRBD2. The sequencing used peripheral blood, collected after pregnancy. The CDR3 DNA reads as TGCAGCGTTGATTTCCGGGGGGGAAGGACGCAGTATTTT. It codes for CSVDFRGGRTQYF.